The 27 T cell receptor beta chains given below trace back to one sample, sequenced in a study of T cells in Graves' hyperthyroidism and ophthalmopathy. It was RNA transcripts that yielded the amplified TCR beta CDR3 regions. The primer set for the first-round RT-PCR of the TCR CDR3 was HTBI. TCRdb reprocessed the multiplex PCR reads via MiXCR and lists one record per CDR3 protein. Among about 640,000 distinct CDR3 sequences, 20% to 25% were seen once, and the ten largest hold 34%. The sample consisted of blood. Every receptor here comes from a man aged 25-45 years with Graves' ophthalmopathy.

This clonotype has at least ten counts. The chain combines TRBV12-3 or TRBV12-4 with TRBJ1-6; TRBD1 aligns across 9 bases. V was clipped by 5 bases and J by 7 bases; unmatched bases: 6. The CDR3 has 15 residues. CDR3 DNA: TGTGCCAGCAGTCCCGGGACAGGGAGGAATTCACCCCTCCACTTT. Protein product: CASSPGTGRNSPLHF.

This clonotype was detected many times. The V call is TRBV7-2, the J call TRBJ1-4; 7 bases are shared with TRBD1. Trimming cost V 3 bases and J 8 bases; bases outside gene matches: 6. Per germline, CDR1 SGHTA and CDR2 FQGNSA. This CDR3 has 14 residues. CDR3 DNA sequence: TGTGCCAGCAGCTTTGACAGGGTTAGCGAAAAACTGTTTTTT. Protein product: CASSFDRVSEKLFF.

This clonotype came up once. V and J are TRBV7-9 and TRBJ2-3; 7 positions agree with TRBD2. The germline gives CDR1 SEHNR, CDR2 FQNEAQ (reference sequence). This CDR3 region has 15 residues. The V and J ends lost 3 bases and 2 bases, in that order; junction bases with no gene match: 5. The CDR3 reads CASSLASGYTDTQYF. The CDR3, as DNA: TGTGCCAGCAGCTTGGCTAGCGGATACACAGATACGCAGTATTTT.

The genes are TRBV3-1 and TRBJ1-4; the D gene is possibly TRBD1 (6 bases). The CDR3 length is 14 residues. Per germline, CDR1 LGHDT and CDR2 YNNKEL (reference sequence). The V gene lost 8 bases and the J gene lost 5 bases, with 15 bases spanning the gap. CDR3 coding DNA: TGTGCCAGCGCCAAAGGGGGGCCCAATGAAAAACTGTTTTTT. This gives the protein CASAKGGPNEKLFF.

The J gene is TRBJ2-5, the V gene TRBV5-1; TRBD2 might be the D (6 bases). Trimming pared 4 bases from V and 1 base from J, leaving 20 bases between. This CDR3 has 17 residues. Germline V gene lookup returns CDR1 SGHRS and CDR2 YFSETQ. CDR3 coding DNA: TGCGCCAGCAGCGGGCGACCTTCTAGCGCTGCCCAAGAGACCCAGTACTTC. Encoded protein: CASSGRPSSAAQETQYF.

This clonotype has only one observation. A single base separates this from a much larger clone, so it may be a read error. The rearrangement joins TRBV28 to TRBJ2-7, with a tentative D call TRBD2 (7 bases). This CDR3 has 14 residues. V lost 6 bases, J lost 0 bases, and 12 bases lay in between. Germline-derived CDR1 and CDR2 are MDHEN and SYDVKM. CDR3 DNA sequence: TGTGCCAGCAGGGGCGGGGGCAGCTCCTACGAGCAGTACTTC. The encoded protein is CASRGGGSSYEQYF.

The chain has TRBV19 and TRBJ2-1; 8 nucleotides match TRBD2. This CDR3 has 13 residues. The junction had 6 bases not matched to a gene; V was cut back by 6 bases and J by 8 bases. Germline assignment: CDR1 LNHDA and CDR2 SQIVND (reference sequence). The CDR3 DNA sequence: TGTGCCAGTAGGCCCGGGAGGGTGGATGAGCAGTTCTTC. As protein: CASRPGRVDEQFF.

For this clonotype: It may be a read error: a sequence one base away is much more abundant. The chain employs TRBV28 and TRBJ2-5; 8 bases align to TRBD1. This CDR3 is 15 amino acids long. Germline V gene data show CDR1 as MDHEN and CDR2 as SYDVKM. For the CDR3, the DNA is TGTGTCAGCAGTTTGAGGCAGGGGGCGGGGGAGACCCAGTACTTC. Translation: CVSSLRQGAGETQYF.

This clonotype was seen a few times. The CDR3 region has the DNA TGTGCCAGCAGCTCGCCTTTGGGTAACTATGGCTACACCTTC. This codes for CASSSPLGNYGYTF. V usage is TRBV3-1 and J usage is TRBJ1-2; D is undetermined. The V gene's germline CDR1 is LGHDT and CDR2 YNNKEL (reference sequence). V gave up 5 bases and J gave up 1 base, with 11 bases separating them. The CDR3 contains 14 residues. The variable domain in full, with the rest retrieved from reference TRBV3-1 and TRBJ1-2, is DTAVSQTPKYLVTQMGNDKSIKCEQNLGHDTMYWYKQDSKKFLKIMFSYNNKELIINETVPNRFSPKSPDKAHLNLHINSLELGDSAVYFCASSSPLGNYGYTFGSGTRLTVV.

This clonotype was seen a few times. The rearrangement links TRBV20-1 to TRBJ1-6; tentatively, D is TRBD1 (6 bases). Germline V gene lookup returns CDR1 DFQATT and CDR2 SNEGSKA (reference sequence). The CDR3 runs to 13 residues. V was shortened by 3 bases and J by 7 bases, with 10 bases between the two germline ends. The CDR3: CSARDSLNSPLHF. The CDR3, as DNA: TGCAGTGCTAGGGACAGCTTAAATTCACCCCTCCACTTT.

The chain links TRBV6-5 to TRBJ2-3, with D possibly called TRBD1 or TRBD2 (5 bases each). There are 15 residues in the CDR3. V was cut by 2 bases and J by 3 bases, with 12 bases left in between. Germline V lookup: CDR1 MNHEY, CDR2 SVGAGI. As DNA, the CDR3 is TGTGCCAGCAGTTACAGGGGACGGGGTACAGATACGCAGTATTTT. It translates to CASSYRGRGTDTQYF.

The table lists this clonotype with many counts. The V call is TRBV6-1, the J call TRBJ1-1; D is unresolved. The CDR3 length is 13 residues. Trimming shortened V by 7 bases and J by 1 base, and 10 bases separated the two germline ends. From germline, CDR1 is MNHNS and CDR2 SASEGT. CDR3 residues: CASNTQPNTEAFF. For the CDR3, the DNA is TGTGCCAGCAATACCCAGCCGAACACTGAAGCTTTCTTT.

This clonotype was counted a few times. The chain recombines TRBV5-4 with TRBJ2-1; 9 nucleotides line up with TRBD2. Germline V gives CDR1 SGHNT, CDR2 YYREEE (reference sequence). Trimming removed 4 bases from V and 3 bases from J; junction bases left unmatched: 5. This CDR3 contains 15 residues. The DNA for the CDR3 is TGTGCCAGCAGCCCTAGCGGGACGGTCTACAATGAGCAGTTCTTC. Amino acids: CASSPSGTVYNEQFF.

In its sample, this clonotype was seen a few times. CDR3 sequence reads: CASTLSGRGTEQFF. The CDR3 DNA reads TGTGCCAGCACGCTTAGCGGGAGGGGAACTGAGCAGTTCTTC. This chain uses TRBV7-9 with TRBJ2-1; 11 nucleotides agree with TRBD2. V dropped 7 bases and J dropped 9; count of bases not matched to a gene: 8. This CDR3 spans 14 amino acids. CDR1 is SEHNR and CDR2 is FQNEAQ in the germline V gene (reference sequence). Full variable domain (outside the CDR3, taken from reference TRBV7-9 and TRBJ2-1): DTGVSQNPRHKITKRGQNVTFRCDPISEHNRLYWYRQTLGQGPEFLTYFQNEAQLEKSRLLSDRFSAERPKGSFSTLEIQRTEQGDSAMYLCASTLSGRGTEQFFGPGTRLTVL.

This clonotype was seen only a few times. The chain recombines TRBV3-1 with TRBJ2-7; possibly TRBD2 for D (6 bases). Germline lookup yields CDR1 LGHDT and CDR2 YNNKEL (reference sequence). This CDR3 is built from 14 residues. V lost 1 base, J lost 7 bases, and 14 bases lay in between. The CDR3 loop reads CASSQGSRLVEQYF. Written as DNA, the CDR3 is TGTGCCAGCAGCCAAGGATCCCGACTAGTTGAGCAGTACTTC.

Ten or more counts support this clonotype. V gene TRBV5-5 combines with J gene TRBJ1-2, with TRBD1 matching over 8 bases. With 4 bases clipped from V and 4 bases from J, the junction kept 6 bases outside the gene matches. CDR1 SGHKS and CDR2 YYEKEE come from the germline V gene (reference sequence). The CDR3 has 14 amino acids. CDR3 sequence (DNA): TGTGCCAGCAGCCACAAACAGGGGGTCTATGGCTACACCTTC. This translates into CASSHKQGVYGYTF.

This clonotype has a handful of counts. CDR3 residues: CASSDQREGSNYEQYF. The DNA for the CDR3 is TGTGCCAGTAGTGACCAGCGGGAGGGGTCAAACTACGAGCAGTACTTC. The chain employs TRBV19 and TRBJ2-7; TRBD2 matches at 10 bases. There are 16 residues in the CDR3. Germline V CDR1 and CDR2: LNHDA, SQIVND (reference sequence). V was pared by 5 bases and J by 3 bases, with 10 bases of the junction left unmatched.

The chain uses TRBV28 and TRBJ2-7; D uncertain. With 2 bases removed from V and 3 bases from J, the gap between germline ends came to 11 bases. This CDR3 has 14 amino acids. Germline CDR1 reads MDHEN; CDR2 reads SYDVKM. Written as DNA, the CDR3 is TGTGCCAGCAGTTTAGACTCGTCGGGCTACGAGCAGTACTTC. Amino acid sequence: CASSLDSSGYEQYF.

This chain joins TRBV29-1 and TRBJ1-1; TRBD1 matches at 7 bases. The CDR3 has 14 residues. Germline V gene data show CDR1 as SQVTM and CDR2 as ANQGSEA. The J segment lost 0 bases and the V segment lost 4 bases, leaving 5 bases of the junction unmatched. The CDR3 DNA sequence: TGCAGCGTTGCCCGGACAGGCTTGAACACTGAAGCTTTCTTT. Protein: CSVARTGLNTEAFF.

The chain combines TRBV9 with TRBJ2-2, with D possibly being TRBD1 (6 bases). This CDR3 contains 14 residues. Germline V gives CDR1 SGDLS, CDR2 YYNGEE. Trimming stripped 3 bases from V and 4 bases from J, with 10 bases between. The CDR3, as DNA: TGTGCCAGCAGCGACAGGGTTGGCACCGGGGAGCTGTTTTTT. Translation gives CASSDRVGTGELFF.

Comments on this clonotype: An end of the junction differs from the germline gene, which may be a read error. The chain employs TRBV10-3 and TRBJ2-5; tentatively, D is TRBD2 (6 bases). The CDR3 totals 14 residues. The germline V gene encodes CDR1 ENHRY and CDR2 SYGVKD. CDR3 DNA: TGTGCCAGCAGTGACTGGAGGGTCCGAGAGACCCAGTACTTC. It is translated as CASSDWRVRETQYF.

This chain uses TRBV30 with TRBJ2-2, with 10 positions matching TRBD2. V trimming: 0 bases; J trimming: 8 bases; junction bases outside the gene matches: 6. The CDR3 extends over 15 amino acids. From germline, CDR1 is GTSNPN and CDR2 SVGIG (reference sequence). Here the CDR3 reads CAWSVWLAGEGELFF. The CDR3 DNA sequence: TGTGCCTGGAGTGTTTGGCTAGCGGGAGAAGGGGAGCTGTTTTTT.

There are a few counts of this clonotype. CDR3 amino acids: CATSGSGRGSDTQYF. The CDR3 coding sequence is TGTGCCACCTCGGGTAGCGGGAGGGGGTCAGATACGCAGTATTTT. The chain recombines TRBV10-3 with TRBJ2-3; 11 bases are shared with TRBD2. This CDR3 has 15 amino acids. Germline CDR1 ENHRY, CDR2 SYGVKD. V gave up 10 bases and J gave up 4 bases; unmatched junction bases: 10.

The chain recombines TRBV6-2 or TRBV6-3 with TRBJ2-1; 10 bases align to TRBD1. The V gene end was trimmed by 6 bases and the J gene end by 4 bases; junction bases not matched to a gene: 9. The CDR3 spans 16 residues. The V gene's germline CDR1 is MNHEY and CDR2 SVGEGT. Written as DNA, the CDR3 is TGTGCCAGCAGCCCCCTCCCGGGACAGGGGTACAATGAGCAGTTCTTC. Its translation: CASSPLPGQGYNEQFF.

The genes are TRBV14 and TRBJ2-1, with 8 bases fitting TRBD2. Trimming took 4 bases from V and 6 from J; bases not matched to a gene: 8. CDR1 is SGHDN and CDR2 is FVKESK in the germline V gene. This CDR3 is 15 amino acids long. The CDR3 loop is CASSPSRLAGNEQFF. In nucleotides, the CDR3 is TGTGCCAGCAGCCCCAGCCGGCTAGCGGGCAATGAGCAGTTCTTC.

About this clonotype: A read error may explain this, as a much larger clone is one base away. This chain links TRBV11-2 with TRBJ1-2; D gene unclear. Germline CDR1 reads SGHAT; CDR2 reads FQNNGV. This CDR3 is 14 amino acids long. The CDR3 reads CASSLGSGYYGCTF. Here the CDR3 DNA reads TGTGCCAGCAGCTTAGGATCAGGATACTATGGCTGCACCTTC. The variable domain in full, completed from reference TRBV11-2 and TRBJ1-2, reads EAGVAQSPRYKIIEKRQSVAFWCNPISGHATLYWYQQILGQGPKLLIQFQNNGVVDDSQLPKDRFSAERLKGVDSTLKIQPAKLEDSAVYLCASSLGSGYYGCTFGSGTRLTVV.

There are a few counts of this clonotype. The chain recombines TRBV6-5 with TRBJ2-1; 8 nucleotides match TRBD2. Germline lookup yields CDR1 MNHEY and CDR2 SVGAGI. Unmatched junction bases numbered 5, after V lost 0 bases and J lost 4 bases. The CDR3 loop spans 16 amino acids. CDR3 region: CASSYSGSGKYNEQFF. CDR3 in DNA: TGTGCCAGCAGTTACTCGGGTAGCGGGAAGTACAATGAGCAGTTCTTC.